This T cell receptor (beta chain) emerged from a study of control samples from healthy donors and cancer patients. Trimming removed 5 bases at V and 3 bases at J, with 3 bases between. This CDR3 spans 11 amino acids. Germline V gene sequence: CDR1 SGHAT, CDR2 FQNNGV. The method was immunoSEQ multiplex PCR; TCRdb's version includes in-frame clones alone and lacks a portion of them. The repertoire holds about 150,000 clones, approximately 94% seen once, with about 5% in the top ten. This TCR was recovered from a middle-aged man in good health. Sequencing was done on a sample of blood. The chain links TRBV11-2 to TRBJ2-3; D not resolved. The chain's CDR3 is CASSDTDTQYF. In DNA, the CDR3 is TGTGCCAGCAGCGATACAGATACGCAGTATTTT.